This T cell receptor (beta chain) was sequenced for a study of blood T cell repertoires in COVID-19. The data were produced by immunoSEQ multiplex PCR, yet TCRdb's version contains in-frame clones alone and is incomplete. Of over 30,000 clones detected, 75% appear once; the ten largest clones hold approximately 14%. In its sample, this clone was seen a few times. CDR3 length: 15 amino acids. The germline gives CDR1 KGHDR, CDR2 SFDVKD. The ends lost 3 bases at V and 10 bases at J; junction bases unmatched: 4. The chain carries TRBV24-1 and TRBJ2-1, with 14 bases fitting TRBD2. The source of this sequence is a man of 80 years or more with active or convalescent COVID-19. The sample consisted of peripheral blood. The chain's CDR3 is CATSDPGLAGEEQFF. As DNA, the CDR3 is TGTGCCACCAGTGATCCGGGACTAGCGGGAGAAGAGCAGTTCTTC.